The 30 T cell receptor beta chains below come from one sample, sequenced in a study of T cell responses to AZD1222 COVID-19 vaccine (dated by TCRdb to the early 2020s). Preparation of the library involved the immunoSEQ multiplex PCR assay. Held by TCRdb, this immuneACCESS table contains in-frame sequences only and omits some clones. Under half of the omission traces to an unresolved V gene where checked; the cause of the rest is unknown. A total of roughly 250,000 clones appear in this sample, approximately 95% of them only once. The top ten clones comprise 0.55% of the sample. What this sample's time point label stands for: baseline before first vaccination. The sample in question was peripheral blood, obtained on day 0 of AZD1222 vaccination. The origin of the receptors is an adult in good health.

This chain connects TRBV11-1 to TRBJ2-7; D remains ambiguous. Trimming left V 5 bases short and J 2 bases short, with 10 bases between. The CDR3 is 13 amino acids. CDR1 is SGHAT, CDR2 FQDESV, per germline (reference sequence). The CDR3 DNA follows: TGTGCCAGCAGCGCTGGGCGAGCCTACGAGCAGTACTTC. Amino acid sequence: CASSAGRAYEQYF.

The V gene is TRBV28, the J gene TRBJ1-1, with 7 bases lining up with TRBD1. V was pared by 3 bases and J by 8 bases, with 3 bases of the junction left unmatched. Germline V gene lookup returns CDR1 MDHEN and CDR2 SYDVKM. CDR3 size: 12 residues. The CDR3 protein is CASSFRGREAFF. CDR3 coding DNA: TGTGCCAGCAGTTTCAGGGGGAGGGAAGCTTTCTTT.

Regarding this clone: The same CDR3 can be traced to other DNA sequences in this sample. The V and J genes are TRBV7-9 and TRBJ1-1; D gene ambiguous. Germline CDR1 reads SEHNR; CDR2 reads FQNEAQ (reference sequence). This CDR3 has 11 amino acids. V shed 5 bases and J shed 2 bases, with 3 bases lying between them. CDR3 sequence reads: CASSLNTEAFF. The CDR3 DNA is TGTGCCAGCAGCCTAAACACTGAAGCTTTCTTT. The variable domain in full, with the rest retrieved from reference TRBV7-9 and TRBJ1-1, is DTGVSQNPRHKITKRGQNVTFRCDPISEHNRLYWYRQTLGQGPEFLTYFQNEAQLEKSRLLSDRFSAERPKGSFSTLEIQRTEQGDSAMYLCASSLNTEAFFGQGTRLTVV.

A single count supports this clone. Different DNA sequences within this sample yield the same CDR3. The chain links TRBV28 to TRBJ1-4, with unresolved D. CDR1 MDHEN and CDR2 SYDVKM come from the germline V gene. The CDR3 extends over 15 amino acids. Trimming stripped 5 bases from V and 0 bases from J, with 10 bases between. The CDR3 spells CASSLGGSTNEKLFF. For the CDR3, the DNA is TGTGCCAGCAGTCTCGGTGGTTCAACTAATGAAAAACTGTTTTTT.

The chain recombines TRBV7-2 with TRBJ2-1; 9 nucleotides align to TRBD2. The CDR3 extends over 14 amino acids. Germline V gene sequence: CDR1 SGHTA, CDR2 FQGNSA. J lost 6 bases, V lost 8 bases, and 8 bases had no gene match. CDR3 sequence reads: CASRYSGSGNEQFF. CDR3 DNA sequence: TGTGCCAGCCGATATAGCGGGAGCGGCAATGAGCAGTTCTTC. Supplemented by reference TRBV7-2 and TRBJ2-1, the full variable domain reads GAGVSQSPSNKVTEKGKDVELRCDPISGHTALYWYRQSLGQGLEFLIYFQGNSAPDKSGLPSDRFSAERTGGSVSTLTIQRTQQEDSAVYLCASRYSGSGNEQFFGPGTRLTVL.

This rearrangement joins TRBV28 to TRBJ1-1, with TRBD1 matching over 8 bases. This CDR3 spans 12 amino acids. Looked up from germline, CDR1 is MDHEN and CDR2 is SYDVKM. After removal of 8 bases from V and 1 base from J, the junction contained 0 bases not matched to a gene. The CDR3 protein is CASGTGNTEAFF. For the CDR3, the DNA is TGTGCCAGCGGGACAGGGAACACTGAAGCTTTCTTT. Full variable domain (remainder filled in from reference TRBV28 and TRBJ1-1): DVKVTQSSRYLVKRTGEKVFLECVQDMDHENMFWYRQDPGLGLRLIYFSYDVKMKEKGDIPEGYSVSREKKERFSLILESASTNQTSMYLCASGTGNTEAFFGQGTRLTVV.

V is TRBV28 and J is TRBJ2-1, with 10 bases fitting TRBD2. The J segment lost 6 bases and the V segment lost 7 bases, leaving 6 bases of the junction unmatched. CDR1 is MDHEN and CDR2 is SYDVKM in the germline V gene. This CDR3 has 14 amino acids. The chain's CDR3 is CASTLAGPSNEQFF. In nucleotides, the CDR3 is TGTGCCAGCACACTAGCGGGGCCGAGCAATGAGCAGTTCTTC. The entire variable domain, with the rest obtained from reference TRBV28 and TRBJ2-1, is as follows: DVKVTQSSRYLVKRTGEKVFLECVQDMDHENMFWYRQDPGLGLRLIYFSYDVKMKEKGDIPEGYSVSREKKERFSLILESASTNQTSMYLCASTLAGPSNEQFFGPGTRLTVL.

The chain is built from TRBV5-1 and TRBJ2-1; TRBD2 matches 11 bases. This CDR3 spans 15 amino acids. Germline V CDR1 and CDR2: SGHRS, YFSETQ. V dropped 2 bases and J dropped 8; count of bases not matched to a gene: 6. The CDR3 nucleotides are TGCGCCAGCAGCTTACAGGGACTAGCGGTGGATGAGCAGTTCTTC. It yields the protein CASSLQGLAVDEQFF.

This rearrangement joins TRBV6-2 or TRBV6-3 to TRBJ1-5; D is possibly TRBD1 (6 bases). Trimming cost V 4 bases and J 4 bases, with 11 bases left between them. The CDR3 has 14 residues. Looked up from germline, CDR1 is MNHEY and CDR2 is SVGEGT. Here the CDR3 DNA reads TGTGCCAGCAGTTCGTTTAGGGGGAATCAGCCCCAGCATTTT. This codes for CASSSFRGNQPQHF.

The chain employs TRBV3-1 (or the pseudogene TRBV3-2) and TRBJ2-2; possible D gene TRBD1, 5 bases. V dropped 5 bases and J dropped 1 base, with 14 bases sitting between them. Germline lookup yields CDR1 LGHDT and CDR2 YNNKEL (reference sequence). The CDR3 runs 16 residues. DNA for the CDR3: TGTGCCAGCAGCTCGTATAGTAGGGGGAACACCGGGGAGCTGTTTTTT. Its translation is CASSSYSRGNTGELFF.

This sequence joins TRBV12-3 or TRBV12-4 and TRBJ1-2, with no clear D. The CDR3 has 13 residues. The germline V and J ends were trimmed by 6 bases and 2 bases, with 10 bases remaining between them. CDR3 region: CASSSGGNYGYTF. The DNA for the CDR3 is TGTGCCAGCAGCTCGGGCGGAAACTATGGCTACACCTTC.

This chain joins TRBV29-1 and TRBJ2-7, with D perhaps given as TRBD1 or TRBD2 (5 bases each). The CDR3 extends over 14 amino acids. CDR1 is SQVTM, CDR2 ANQGSEA, per germline. The germline V and J ends were trimmed by 7 bases and 0 bases, with 16 bases remaining between them. The CDR3, as DNA: TGCAGCGGTGGGGACGGACTCAACTCCTACGAGCAGTACTTC. It is translated as CSGGDGLNSYEQYF.

The rearrangement uses TRBV6-5 and TRBJ2-3, with 11 bases that match TRBD1. Germline CDR1 reads MNHEY; CDR2 reads SVGAGI. The CDR3 extends over 15 amino acids. V lost 0 bases, J lost 6 bases, and 2 bases stayed unmatched. The CDR3 DNA is TGTGCCAGCAGTTACTCGGGGACAGGGGGGGATACGCAGTATTTT. Encoded protein: CASSYSGTGGDTQYF.

This clone was seen just once. V usage is TRBV9 and J usage is TRBJ1-1; D unclear. CDR3 length: 14 residues. V shed 7 bases and J shed 0 bases, with 13 bases lying between them. Germline V CDR1 and CDR2: SGDLS, YYNGEE. CDR3 sequence reads: CASGGERVNTEAFF. CDR3 nucleotide sequence: TGTGCCAGCGGAGGTGAGAGGGTGAACACTGAAGCTTTCTTT.

The chain employs TRBV6-5 and TRBJ1-2; D unresolved. The V end was cut by 7 bases, the J end by 5 bases, with 11 bases between. There are 12 residues in the CDR3. The germline V gene encodes CDR1 MNHEY and CDR2 SVGAGI. CDR3 in DNA: TGTGCCAGCACCCCAGGCCGTTATGGCTACACCTTC. The encoded protein is CASTPGRYGYTF.

The rearrangement uses TRBV14 and TRBJ2-2, with a tentative D call TRBD2 (5 bases). The V gene lost 0 bases and the J gene lost 6 bases, with 5 bases spanning the gap. The CDR3 is 13 amino acids. Germline V gene sequence: CDR1 SGHDN, CDR2 FVKESK. The DNA for the CDR3 is TGTGCCAGCAGCCAAGAGCGGGCCGGGGAGCTGTTTTTT. Its protein product is CASSQERAGELFF.

The chain has TRBV10-3 and TRBJ1-2; TRBD1 agrees at 8 bases. The CDR3 covers 16 residues. The germline V gene has CDR1 ENHRY and CDR2 SYGVKD. With 0 bases clipped from V and 5 bases from J, the junction kept 8 bases outside the gene matches. Here the CDR3 reads CAISESGTGKGYGYTF. CDR3 nucleotides: TGTGCCATCAGTGAGTCGGGGACAGGAAAGGGGTATGGCTACACCTTC.

The chain uses TRBV2 and TRBJ2-5, with D maybe TRBD2 (7 bases). Trimming took 11 bases from V and 4 from J, leaving 17 bases between them. The CDR3 sequence is 13 residues long. The germline V gene encodes CDR1 SNHLY and CDR2 FYNNEI. This CDR3 reads CAVTGGPGETQYF. Written as DNA, the CDR3 is TGTGCCGTAACCGGGGGGCCCGGAGAGACCCAGTACTTC.

The chain uses TRBV20-1 and TRBJ1-3; D call uncertain. CDR3 length equals 14 residues. The germline V gene has CDR1 DFQATT and CDR2 SNEGSKA (reference sequence). Between the trimmed V and J ends, which lost 3 bases and 3 bases, there was a span of 12 bases. The DNA of the CDR3 is TGCAGTGCTAGTAGAGGGAGCTATGGAAACACCATATATTTT. This gives the protein CSASRGSYGNTIYF.

This chain joins TRBV11-3 and TRBJ2-1; tentatively, D is TRBD1 (5 bases). Trimming cost V 0 bases and J 6 bases, with 15 bases left between them. The CDR3 has 16 amino acids. The germline V gene has CDR1 SGHNT and CDR2 YENEEA. CDR3 DNA: TGTGCCAGCAGCTTAGAGCCCGGCGAAGGGGCCAATGAGCAGTTCTTC. Translated, it gives CASSLEPGEGANEQFF. Complete variable domain (other parts from reference TRBV11-3 and TRBJ2-1): EAGVVQSPRYKIIEKKQPVAFWCNPISGHNTLYWYLQNLGQGPELLIRYENEEAVDDSQLPKDRFSAERLKGVDSTLKIQPAELGDSAVYLCASSLEPGEGANEQFFGPGTRLTVL.

In its sample, this clone was seen a few times. The chain is built from TRBV27 and TRBJ1-1; TRBD1 might be the D (5 bases). CDR3 length: 14 residues. Germline-derived CDR1 and CDR2 are MNHEY and SMNVEV (reference sequence). V was pared by 9 bases and J by 1 base, with 15 bases between. The CDR3 DNA follows: TGTGCCAGTAGCCCAAGGGACCCGAACACTGAAGCTTTCTTT. It encodes CASSPRDPNTEAFF.

This chain links TRBV5-1 with TRBJ1-1; 8 positions agree with TRBD1. The J segment lost 3 bases and the V segment lost 5 bases, leaving 6 bases of the junction unmatched. The CDR3 extends over 14 amino acids. CDR1 is SGHRS, CDR2 YFSETQ, per germline. The CDR3 protein is CASRTGDLYTEAFF. In nucleotides, the CDR3 is TGCGCCAGCAGGACAGGGGATTTGTACACTGAAGCTTTCTTT.

This rearrangement joins TRBV15 to TRBJ2-7; D is undetermined. Trimming removed 3 bases at V and 6 bases at J, with 15 bases between. The CDR3 is 14 amino acids. Germline lookup yields CDR1 LNHNV and CDR2 YYDKDF (reference sequence). The CDR3 spells CATSSTREASEQYF. The DNA of the CDR3 is TGTGCCACCAGCAGTACAAGGGAAGCGTCCGAGCAGTACTTC.

The chain uses TRBV5-4 and TRBJ2-7; 8 bases match TRBD2. This CDR3 is 14 amino acids long. V dropped 2 bases and J dropped 2; count of bases not matched to a gene: 3. Germline V gene data show CDR1 as SGHNT and CDR2 as YYREEE (reference sequence). This CDR3 is CASSLGSGAYEQYF. The DNA of the CDR3 is TGTGCCAGCAGCTTAGGTAGCGGGGCCTACGAGCAGTACTTC. Complete variable domain (other parts from reference TRBV5-4 and TRBJ2-7): ETGVTQSPTHLIKTRGQQVTLRCSSQSGHNTVSWYQQALGQGPQFIFQYYREEENGRGNFPPRFSGLQFPNYSSELNVNALELDDSALYLCASSLGSGAYEQYFGPGTRLTVT.

The chain has TRBV3-1 (or the pseudogene TRBV3-2) and TRBJ1-4; 10 nucleotides match TRBD1. V lost 1 base to trimming and J lost 10 bases; unmatched junction nucleotides: 9. CDR1 LGHDT and CDR2 YNNKEL come from the germline V gene (reference sequence). CDR3 length equals 16 residues. CDR3 in DNA: TGTGCCAGCAGCCAAGCATCCGGGGACAGGGGCGGAAAACTGTTTTTT. It specifies CASSQASGDRGGKLFF.

The chain employs TRBV5-1 and TRBJ1-1; weak D call: TRBD1 (5 bases). Trimming left V 3 bases short and J 8 bases short, with 14 bases between. The CDR3 runs 13 residues. Germline values: CDR1 SGHRS, CDR2 YFSETQ. The CDR3 coding sequence is TGCGCCAGCAGCTCCTCCGGGGGGGAGGAAGCTTTCTTT. Protein sequence: CASSSSGGEEAFF.

The CDR3 protein is CASSDTRQGEAFF. The CDR3 nucleotides are TGTGCCAGCAGTGATACAAGACAGGGGGAAGCTTTCTTT. The chain has TRBV6-6 and TRBJ1-1; 8 positions agree with TRBD1. This CDR3 comprises 13 residues. The V segment lost 5 bases and the J segment 8 bases; nucleotides outside the gene matches: 7. CDR1 MNHNY and CDR2 SVGAGI come from the germline V gene (reference sequence).

The chain uses TRBV9 and TRBJ1-4; TRBD1 aligns across 8 bases. The CDR3 is 15 residues long. Germline V lookup: CDR1 SGDLS, CDR2 YYNGEE. Unmatched junction bases numbered 7, after V lost 4 bases and J lost 5 bases. The CDR3: CASSPRDRRNEKLFF. The CDR3 DNA follows: TGTGCCAGCAGCCCAAGGGACAGGAGAAATGAAAAACTGTTTTTT.

The V and J genes are TRBV20-1 and TRBJ2-3; TRBD2 matches at 11 bases. The germline CDR1 and CDR2 sequences are DFQATT and SNEGSKA (reference sequence). The CDR3 totals 13 residues. V trimming: 3 bases; J trimming: 6 bases; junction bases outside the gene matches: 2. The CDR3 DNA reads as TGCAGTGCTAGTAGCGGGGGGGGCGATACGCAGTATTTT. Its translation: CSASSGGGDTQYF.

CDR3 loop: CATSEPQGSGETQYF. The CDR3 region has the DNA TGTGCCACCAGTGAACCTCAGGGGTCGGGAGAGACCCAGTACTTC. The gene calls are TRBV24-1 and TRBJ2-5, with D tentatively TRBD1 (6 bases). The CDR3 extends over 15 amino acids. Germline CDR1 is KGHDR and CDR2 is SFDVKD. The V and J ends lost 4 bases and 4 bases respectively, with 15 bases between them.